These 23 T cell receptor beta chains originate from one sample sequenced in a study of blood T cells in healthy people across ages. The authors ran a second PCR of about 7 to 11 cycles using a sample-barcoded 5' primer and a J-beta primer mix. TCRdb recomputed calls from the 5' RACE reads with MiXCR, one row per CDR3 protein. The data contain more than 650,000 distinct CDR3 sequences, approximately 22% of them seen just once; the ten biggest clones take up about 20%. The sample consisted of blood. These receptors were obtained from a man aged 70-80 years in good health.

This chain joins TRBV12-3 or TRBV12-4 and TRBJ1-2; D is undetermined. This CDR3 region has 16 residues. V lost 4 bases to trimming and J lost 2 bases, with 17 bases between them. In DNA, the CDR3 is TGTGCCAGCAGTTCCCCGGCTCAGCGGGAAAACTATGGCTACACCTTC. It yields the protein CASSSPAQRENYGYTF.

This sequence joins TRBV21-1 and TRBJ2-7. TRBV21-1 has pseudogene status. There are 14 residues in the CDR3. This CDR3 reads CASSKDFHHYEQYV. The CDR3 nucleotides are TGTGCCAGCAGCAAAGATTTTCACCACTACGAGCAGTACGTC.

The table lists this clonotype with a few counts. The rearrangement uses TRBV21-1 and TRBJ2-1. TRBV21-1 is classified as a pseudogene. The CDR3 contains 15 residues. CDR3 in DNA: TGTGCCAGCAGCAAAGGGGCAGGGCCCTACAATGAGCAGTTCTTC. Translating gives CASSKGAGPYNEQFF.

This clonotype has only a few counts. CDR3 protein: CSVDDPNYGYTF. In nucleotides, the CDR3 is TGCAGCGTTGACGACCCCAACTATGGCTACACCTTC. The chain carries TRBV29-1 and TRBJ1-2; D ambiguous. V dropped 3 bases and J dropped 2 bases, with 7 bases sitting between them. The CDR3 covers 12 residues. Germline values: CDR1 SQVTM, CDR2 ANQGSEA.

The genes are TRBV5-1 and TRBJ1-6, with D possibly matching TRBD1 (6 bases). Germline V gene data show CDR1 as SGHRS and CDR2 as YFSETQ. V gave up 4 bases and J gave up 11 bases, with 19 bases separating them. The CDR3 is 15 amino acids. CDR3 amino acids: CASSARQAFDPPLHF. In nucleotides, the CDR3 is TGCGCCAGCAGCGCGAGACAGGCCTTTGATCCACCCCTCCACTTT.

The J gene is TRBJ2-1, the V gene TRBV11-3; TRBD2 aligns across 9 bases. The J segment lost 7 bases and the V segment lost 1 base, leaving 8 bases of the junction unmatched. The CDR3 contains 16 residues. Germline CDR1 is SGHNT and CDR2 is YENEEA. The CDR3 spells CASSLVVLAGINEQFF. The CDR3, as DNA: TGTGCCAGCAGCTTAGTTGTTCTAGCGGGAATAAATGAGCAGTTCTTC. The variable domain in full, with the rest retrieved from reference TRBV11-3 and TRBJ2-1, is EAGVVQSPRYKIIEKKQPVAFWCNPISGHNTLYWYLQNLGQGPELLIRYENEEAVDDSQLPKDRFSAERLKGVDSTLKIQPAELGDSAVYLCASSLVVLAGINEQFFGPGTRLTVL.

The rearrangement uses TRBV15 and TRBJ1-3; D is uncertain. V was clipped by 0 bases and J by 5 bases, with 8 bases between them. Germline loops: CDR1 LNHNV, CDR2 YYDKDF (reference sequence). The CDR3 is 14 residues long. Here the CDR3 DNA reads TGTGCCACCAGCAGAGATCCCCAAAGAAACACCATATATTTT. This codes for CATSRDPQRNTIYF.

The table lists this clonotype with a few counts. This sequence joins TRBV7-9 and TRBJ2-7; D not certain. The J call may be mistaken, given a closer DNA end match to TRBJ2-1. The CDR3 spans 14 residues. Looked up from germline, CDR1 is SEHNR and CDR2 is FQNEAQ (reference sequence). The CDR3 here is CASSFRFIYNEQFF. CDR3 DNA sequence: TGTGCCAGCAGCTTCCGGTTTATCTACAATGAGCAGTTCTTC.

The DNA of the CDR3 is TGTGCCTGGACCGACGGGTTCTCTGGAAACACCATATATTTT. This codes for CAWTDGFSGNTIYF. The chain links TRBV30 to TRBJ1-3; D remains unclear. Germline loops: CDR1 GTSNPN, CDR2 SVGIG (reference sequence). Trimming left V 4 bases short and J 0 bases short, with 10 bases between. The CDR3 totals 14 residues.

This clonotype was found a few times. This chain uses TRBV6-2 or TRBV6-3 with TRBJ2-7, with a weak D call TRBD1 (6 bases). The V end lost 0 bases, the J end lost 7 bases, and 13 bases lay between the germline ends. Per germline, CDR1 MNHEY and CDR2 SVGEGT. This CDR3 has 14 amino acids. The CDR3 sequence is CASSYSHLRGEQYF. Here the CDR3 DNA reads TGTGCCAGCAGTTACTCGCATCTGAGGGGGGAGCAGTACTTC.

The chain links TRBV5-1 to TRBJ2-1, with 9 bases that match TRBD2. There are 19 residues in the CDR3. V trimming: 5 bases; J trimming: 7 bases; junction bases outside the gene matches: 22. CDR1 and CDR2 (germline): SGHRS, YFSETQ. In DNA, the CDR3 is TGCGCCAGCAGGCAAACCTTAGCGGGAGTCGGGGTCCTAAGAAATGAGCAGTTCTTC. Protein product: CASRQTLAGVGVLRNEQFF.

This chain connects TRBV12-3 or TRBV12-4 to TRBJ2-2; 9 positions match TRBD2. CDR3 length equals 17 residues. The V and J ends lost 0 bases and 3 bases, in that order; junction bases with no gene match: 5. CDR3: CASSLASGRLYTGELFF. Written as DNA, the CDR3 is TGTGCCAGCAGTTTAGCCAGCGGGAGGCTATACACCGGGGAGCTGTTTTTT.

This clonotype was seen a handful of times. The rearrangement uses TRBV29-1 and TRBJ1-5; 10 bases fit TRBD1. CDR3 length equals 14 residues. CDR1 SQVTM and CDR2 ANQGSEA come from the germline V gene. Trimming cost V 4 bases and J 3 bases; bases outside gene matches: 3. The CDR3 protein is CSVGDRGTNQPQHF. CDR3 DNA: TGCAGCGTTGGGGACAGGGGTACCAATCAGCCCCAGCATTTT.

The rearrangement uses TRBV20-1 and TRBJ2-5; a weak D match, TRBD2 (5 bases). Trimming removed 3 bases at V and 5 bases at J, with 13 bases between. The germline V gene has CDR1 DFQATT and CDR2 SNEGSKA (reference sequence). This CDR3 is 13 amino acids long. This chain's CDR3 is CSARSGPGETQYF. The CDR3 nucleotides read TGCAGTGCTAGGTCCGGGCCGGGGGAGACCCAGTACTTC.

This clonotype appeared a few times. CDR3: CASSLTGTSGGDTQYF. DNA for the CDR3: TGCGCCAGCAGCCTTACCGGGACTAGCGGGGGAGATACGCAGTATTTT. The chain recombines TRBV5-1 with TRBJ2-3; TRBD2 agrees at 14 bases. CDR3 length: 16 amino acids. Germline CDR1 reads SGHRS; CDR2 reads YFSETQ. Trimming took 4 bases from V and 5 from J; bases not matched to a gene: 6.

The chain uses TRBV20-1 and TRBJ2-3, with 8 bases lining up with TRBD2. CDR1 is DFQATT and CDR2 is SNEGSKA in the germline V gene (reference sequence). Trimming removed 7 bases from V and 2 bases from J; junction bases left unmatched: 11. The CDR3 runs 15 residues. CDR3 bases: TGCAGTGTACAGATGCGGGGGGCCCACACAGATACGCAGTATTTT. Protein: CSVQMRGAHTDTQYF.

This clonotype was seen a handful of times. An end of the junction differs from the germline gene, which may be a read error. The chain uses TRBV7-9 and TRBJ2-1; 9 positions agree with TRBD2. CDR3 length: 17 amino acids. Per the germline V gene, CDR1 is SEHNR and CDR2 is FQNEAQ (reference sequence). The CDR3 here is CASSLGIAGEGLDEQLF. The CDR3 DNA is TGTGCCAGCAGCTTAGGTATAGCGGGGGAGGGTCTGGATGAGCAGCTCTTC. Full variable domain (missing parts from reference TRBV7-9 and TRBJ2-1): DTGVSQNPRHKITKRGQNVTFRCDPISEHNRLYWYRQTLGQGPEFLTYFQNEAQLEKSRLLSDRFSAERPKGSFSTLEIQRTEQGDSAMYLCASSLGIAGEGLDEQLFGPGTRLTVL.

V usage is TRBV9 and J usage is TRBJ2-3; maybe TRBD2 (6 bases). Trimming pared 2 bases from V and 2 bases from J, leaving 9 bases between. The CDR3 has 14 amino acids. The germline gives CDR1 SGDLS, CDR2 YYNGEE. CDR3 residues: CASSVGTVTDTQYF. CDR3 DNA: TGTGCCAGCAGCGTCGGGACTGTCACAGATACGCAGTATTTT.

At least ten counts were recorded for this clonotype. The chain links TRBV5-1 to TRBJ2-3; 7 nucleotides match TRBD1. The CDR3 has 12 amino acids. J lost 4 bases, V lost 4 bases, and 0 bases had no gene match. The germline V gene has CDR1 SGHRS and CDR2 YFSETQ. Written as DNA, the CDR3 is TGCGCCAGCAGCCAGGGGGCAGATACGCAGTATTTT. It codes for CASSQGADTQYF.

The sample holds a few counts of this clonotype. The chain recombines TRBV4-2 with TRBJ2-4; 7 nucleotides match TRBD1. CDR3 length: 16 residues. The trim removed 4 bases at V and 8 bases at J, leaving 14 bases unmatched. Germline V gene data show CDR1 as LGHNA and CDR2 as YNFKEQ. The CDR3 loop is CASSPRGQDVTDIQYF. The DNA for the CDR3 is TGTGCCAGCAGCCCAAGAGGACAGGACGTGACAGACATTCAGTACTTC.

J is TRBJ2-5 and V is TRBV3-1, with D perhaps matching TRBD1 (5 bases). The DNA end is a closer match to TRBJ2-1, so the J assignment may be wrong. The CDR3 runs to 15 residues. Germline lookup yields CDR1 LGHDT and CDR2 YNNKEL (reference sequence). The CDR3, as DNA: TGTGCCAGCAGCCAAGATCAACTCTACCAGGGTGAGCAGTTCTTC. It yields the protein CASSQDQLYQGEQFF.

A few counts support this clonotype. The CDR3 DNA sequence: TGCGCCAGCAGCCCCACGTTTGGCACAGATACGCAGTATTTT. As protein: CASSPTFGTDTQYF. The genes are TRBV4-3 and TRBJ2-3; D is unclear. V lost 4 bases and J 1 base, leaving 9 bases between the germline ends. This CDR3 has 14 residues. Germline CDR1 and CDR2: LGHNA and YSLEER.

The CDR3 protein is CASSYDGATNEKLFF. CDR3 in DNA: TGTGCCAGCAGTTACGACGGCGCAACTAATGAAAAACTGTTTTTT. This sequence joins TRBV6-5 and TRBJ1-4; D not certain. The length of the CDR3 is 15 residues. Germline values: CDR1 MNHEY, CDR2 SVGAGI. Trimming took off 2 bases at V and 0 bases at J, with 7 bases between the two ends.